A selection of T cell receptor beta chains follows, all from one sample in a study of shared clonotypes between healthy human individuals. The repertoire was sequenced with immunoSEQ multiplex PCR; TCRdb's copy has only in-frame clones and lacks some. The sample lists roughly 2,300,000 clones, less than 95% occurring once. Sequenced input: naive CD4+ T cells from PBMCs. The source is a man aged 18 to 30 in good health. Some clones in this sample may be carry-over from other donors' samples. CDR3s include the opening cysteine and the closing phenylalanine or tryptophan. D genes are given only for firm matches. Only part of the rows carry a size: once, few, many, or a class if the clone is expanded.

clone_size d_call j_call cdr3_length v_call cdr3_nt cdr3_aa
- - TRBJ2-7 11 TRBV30 TGTGCCTGGAGTGTACAGGACGAGCAGTACTTC CAWSVQDEQYF
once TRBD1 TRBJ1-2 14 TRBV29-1 TGCAGCGTAGTCGGGACAGGGGCGGTAGATGGCTACACCTTC CSVVGTGAVDGYTF
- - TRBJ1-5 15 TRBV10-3 TGTGCCATCAGTGAGTCTGGGGGCAGCAATCAGCCCCAGCATTTT CAISESGGSNQPQHF
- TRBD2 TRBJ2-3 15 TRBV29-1 TGCAGCACCAAACCGGGACTACTGGTTACAGATACGCAGTATTTT CSTKPGLLVTDTQYF
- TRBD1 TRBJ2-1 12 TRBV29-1 TGCAGCGGACAGGGGGCGGTCAATGAGCAGTTCTTC CSGQGAVNEQFF
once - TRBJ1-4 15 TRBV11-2 TGTGCCAGCAGCCCCCAGGGACAAATTAATGAAAAACTGTTTTTT CASSPQGQINEKLFF
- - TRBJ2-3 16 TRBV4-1 TGCGCCAGCAGCCAACCTATAGCGTCAGGCACAGATACGCAGTATTTT CASSQPIASGTDTQYF
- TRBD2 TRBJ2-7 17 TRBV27 TGTGCCAGCAGTCCGCGACCAATACTAGCGGGGGCCTACGAGCAGTACTTC CASSPRPILAGAYEQYF
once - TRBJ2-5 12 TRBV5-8 TGTGCCAGCAGCTCGGCCGGGGAGACCCAGTACTTC CASSSAGETQYF
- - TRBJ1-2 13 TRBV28 TGTGCCAGCAGTTTACTCGTGGGGTTTGGCTACACCTTC CASSLLVGFGYTF
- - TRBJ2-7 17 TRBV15 TGTGCCACCAGCAGAGGGAACCGGGACGGAAGCTCCTACGAGCAGTACTTC CATSRGNRDGSSYEQYF
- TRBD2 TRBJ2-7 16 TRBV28 TGTGCCAGCAGTTTGCACTCGGGACTAGCGGCCTACGAGCAGTACTTC CASSLHSGLAAYEQYF
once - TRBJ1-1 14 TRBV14 TGTGCCAGCAGTCGACGGGGTGGGGACACTGAAGCTTTCTTT CASSRRGGDTEAFF
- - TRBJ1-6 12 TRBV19 TGTGCCAGTAGTTCAGGAGATTCACCCCTCCACTTT CASSSGDSPLHF
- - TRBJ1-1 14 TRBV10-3 TGTGCCTCCGCCGTGGGGCAGGGTAAAACTGAAGCTTTCTTT CASAVGQGKTEAFF
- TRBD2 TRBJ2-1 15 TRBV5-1 TGCGCCAGCAGCCCCCTAGCGGGAGCCAACAATGAGCAGTTCTTC CASSPLAGANNEQFF
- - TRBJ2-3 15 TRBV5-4 TGTGCCAGCAGCTTGGGACCCGGCCCCACAGATACGCAGTATTTT CASSLGPGPTDTQYF
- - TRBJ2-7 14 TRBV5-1 TGCGCCAGCAGCTTCGGGAGCCTGATCGACGAGCAGTACTTC CASSFGSLIDEQYF
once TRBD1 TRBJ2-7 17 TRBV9 TGTGCCAGCAGCGTAGCTGCCGGGGGACAGGGGATTAACGAGCAGTACTTC CASSVAAGGQGINEQYF
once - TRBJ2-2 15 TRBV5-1 TGCGCCAGCAGCTTGGCCGCTGGGGGGACCGGGGAGCTGTTTTTT CASSLAAGGTGELFF
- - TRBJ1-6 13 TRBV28 TGTGCCAGCCTTCATCGAAGGGATTCACCCCTCCACTTT CASLHRRDSPLHF
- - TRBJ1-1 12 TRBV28 TGTGCCAGCAGTTTGGAGGAGGTCGAAGCTTTCTTT CASSLEEVEAFF